The 5 T cell receptor beta chains reported below all come from one sample, sequenced in a study of neurological immune-mediated disorders. A single record per CDR3 protein comes from TCRdb applying MiXCR to the 5' RACE reads. This repertoire shows roughly 70,000 distinct CDR3 sequences, 4% to 6% found once; its top ten account for approximately 2.6%. Sample: PBMCs. The source is a woman aged 25 to 45 with multiple sclerosis.

For this clonotype: The final CDR3 position lacks the conserved phenylalanine or tryptophan, pointing to a likely read error. CDR3 in amino acids: CASSQVYEQYI. CDR3 coding DNA: TGTGCCAGCAGCCAGGTCTACGAGCAGTACATC. The V and J genes are TRBV7-9 and TRBJ2-7, with D unclear. The CDR3 covers 11 residues. The germline V and J ends were trimmed by 5 bases and 3 bases, with 5 bases remaining between them. CDR1 is SEHNR, CDR2 FQNEAQ, per germline (reference sequence).

This clonotype has at least ten counts. The chain employs TRBV28 and TRBJ2-1; TRBD2 might be the D (5 bases). Per the germline V gene, CDR1 is MDHEN and CDR2 is SYDVKM. V was cut by 4 bases and J by 10 bases, with 14 bases left in between. The CDR3 is 13 amino acids. The DNA of the CDR3 is TGTGCCAGCAGTTCCTCGGGGAGCCCAGAGCAGTTCTTC. The encoded protein is CASSSSGSPEQFF.

This clonotype was seen at least ten times. The CDR3 loop is CSAPGDTEAFF. In DNA, the CDR3 is TGCAGTGCCCCTGGAGACACTGAAGCTTTCTTT. V and J are TRBV20-1 and TRBJ1-1; D not resolved. The germline gives CDR1 DFQATT, CDR2 SNEGSKA (reference sequence). V lost 6 bases to trimming and J lost 3 bases, with 8 bases between them. The CDR3 covers 11 residues.

This clonotype was found many times. The chain couples TRBV5-1 to TRBJ1-5; D perhaps matches TRBD1 (5 bases). The CDR3 runs 15 residues. Per germline, CDR1 SGHRS and CDR2 YFSETQ. V lost 0 bases and J lost 0, with 7 bases in between. CDR3 in DNA: TGCGCCAGCAGCTTGGAGGGGTATAGCAATCAGCCCCAGCATTTT. Amino acid sequence: CASSLEGYSNQPQHF.

This clonotype was counted at least ten times. This rearrangement joins TRBV20-1 to TRBJ2-1; tentative D call: TRBD1 (7 bases). Looked up from germline, CDR1 is DFQATT and CDR2 is SNEGSKA (reference sequence). The CDR3 spans 11 residues. Between the trimmed V and J ends, which lost 6 bases and 9 bases, there was a span of 12 bases. The CDR3, as DNA: TGCAGTGCCACCAGGGGGGTTGAGCAGTTCTTC. Translated: CSATRGVEQFF.